The T cell receptor beta chain under discussion was sequenced for a study of glioma-infiltrating T cells after dendritic cell vaccination. Looking at the study overall: Autologous tumor lysate-pulsed dendritic cell vaccination was given between the early 2000s and the early 2010s. The vaccine used monocyte-derived dendritic cells pulsed overnight with autologous tumor lysate.

The ends lost 1 base at V and 8 bases at J; junction bases unmatched: 7. Germline V CDR1 and CDR2: GTSNPN, SVGIG (reference sequence). The CDR3 runs 15 residues. Study outcomes and limitations: Higher TCR clonality did not directly relate to longer survival.

The assay was immunoSEQ multiplex PCR, and TCRdb's table has in-frame clones only and misses some. This table holds roughly 80,000 clones, roughly 90% found once. Note on this clone: Its antigen is unidentified.

The TCR was taken from a human donor with glioblastoma. The chain links TRBV30 to TRBJ1-3; TRBD1 aligns across 11 bases. The material sequenced was blood, taken before dendritic cell vaccination. The CDR3 nucleotides are TGTGCCTGGAGTGCCCCGGGACAGGGGGTAGACACCATATATTTT. Its protein product is CAWSAPGQGVDTIYF.